The 16 T cell receptor beta chains presented below share a single source sample, sequenced in a study of a mutant IDH1 vaccine in newly diagnosed glioma. Time point denoted: week 5, during vaccination. Topical imiquimod was applied with each vaccine dose, which held 300 ug of mutant IDH1 20-mer peptide. Their recognized antigens are unknown. The protocol was immunoSEQ multiplex PCR, while the TCRdb copy is restricted to in-frame clones and leaves out a portion. The table shows 30,000 to 35,000 clones, with 45% to 70% occurring only once. The material sequenced was PBMCs, taken from a glioma patient whose treatment included an IDH1 peptide vaccine. The receptors come from a woman between 18 and 29 years old with glioma.

V gene TRBV5-6 combines with J gene TRBJ1-2; the D is unclear. V was pared by 2 bases and J by 4 bases, with 9 bases between. This CDR3 comprises 13 residues. The germline gives CDR1 SGHDT, CDR2 YYEEEE. In DNA, the CDR3 is TGTGCCAGCAGCTTCGACCAAACCTATGGCTACACCTTC. Encoded protein: CASSFDQTYGYTF.

This chain connects TRBV7-9 to TRBJ1-1, with TRBD1 matching over 8 bases. Trimming cost V 6 bases and J 8 bases; bases outside gene matches: 8. The CDR3 covers 13 residues. Germline loops: CDR1 SEHNR, CDR2 FQNEAQ (reference sequence). The chain's CDR3 is CASRDTGGLEAFF. The CDR3 region has the DNA TGTGCCAGCAGAGACACAGGGGGGCTGGAAGCTTTCTTT.

In its sample, this clone was seen a few times. This chain connects TRBV19 to TRBJ2-1; D could derive from TRBD1 or TRBD2 (6 bases each). Trimming stripped 3 bases from V and 6 bases from J, with 15 bases between. Per the germline V gene, CDR1 is LNHDA and CDR2 is SQIVND (reference sequence). The CDR3 is made up of 15 amino acids. CDR3 loop: CASSMVLRGANEQFF. CDR3 nucleotides: TGTGCCAGTAGTATGGTGTTGAGGGGGGCCAATGAGCAGTTCTTC.

This chain links TRBV6-1 with TRBJ1-4; D remains ambiguous. V shed 11 bases and J shed 0 bases, with 16 bases lying between them. The CDR3 is 15 residues long. CDR1 is MNHNS and CDR2 is SASEGT in the germline V gene. CDR3: CASQWETSTNEKLFF. In nucleotides, the CDR3 is TGTGCCTCTCAGTGGGAGACATCAACTAATGAAAAACTGTTTTTT.

This clone was seen a handful of times. The chain carries TRBV7-9 and TRBJ2-1; 9 nucleotides agree with TRBD2. The CDR3 has 13 amino acids. Germline V gene data show CDR1 as SEHNR and CDR2 as FQNEAQ (reference sequence). Trimming at V came to 3 bases and at J to 13 bases, leaving 7 bases not matched to a gene. Here the CDR3 DNA reads TGTGCCAGCAGCTTGATCGGCGGGGGGGCTCAGTTCTTC. Its protein is CASSLIGGGAQFF.

V is TRBV7-2 and J is TRBJ2-7; D may be TRBD2 (5 bases). The CDR3 is 19 amino acids. Trimming cost V 6 bases and J 6 bases, with 33 bases left between them. CDR1 and CDR2 (germline): SGHTA, FQGNSA. The CDR3 is CASRVGWGEIGRGLGEQYF. CDR3 coding DNA: TGTGCCAGCAGAGTGGGTTGGGGTGAGATTGGGAGAGGGCTTGGCGAGCAGTACTTC.

The chain uses TRBV28 and TRBJ2-1, with D tentatively TRBD1 or TRBD2 (5 bases each). The germline V and J ends were trimmed by 4 bases and 0 bases, with 13 bases remaining between them. CDR1 is MDHEN, CDR2 SYDVKM, per germline. CDR3 size: 16 residues. The chain's CDR3 is CASSSGTASSYNEQFF. For the CDR3, the DNA is TGTGCCAGCAGTTCTGGGACGGCTAGCTCCTACAATGAGCAGTTCTTC.

For the CDR3, the DNA is TGTGCCTGGAGTGCGGGGCTAGCGGGGGGCCGCGGGAACATTCAGTACTTC. This translates into CAWSAGLAGGRGNIQYF. The genes are TRBV30 and TRBJ2-4; 11 bases align to TRBD2. Germline V CDR1 and CDR2: GTSNPN, SVGIG (reference sequence). The CDR3 loop spans 17 amino acids. Trimming cost V 1 base and J 7 bases; bases outside gene matches: 12. The whole variable domain, remainder taken from reference TRBV30 and TRBJ2-4, is SQTIHQWPATLVQPVGSPLSLECTVEGTSNPNLYWYRQAAGRGLQLLFYSVGIGQISSEVPQNLSASRPQDRQFILSSKKLLLSDSGFYLCAWSAGLAGGRGNIQYFGAGTRLSVL.

V is TRBV13 and J is TRBJ2-3; no clear D gene. V was trimmed by 5 bases and J by 0 bases, leaving 6 bases between them. The CDR3 contains 13 residues. Per germline, CDR1 PRHDT and CDR2 FYEKMQ (reference sequence). The CDR3 here is CASSEPSTDTQYF. For the CDR3, the DNA is TGTGCCAGCAGCGAACCCAGCACAGATACGCAGTATTTT.

The chain carries TRBV29-1 and TRBJ2-1, with TRBD2 identical over 7 bases. V shed 1 base and J 5 bases; nucleotides not matched to a gene: 8. The germline CDR1 and CDR2 sequences are SQVTM and ANQGSEA. The CDR3 is made up of 15 amino acids. The CDR3 DNA sequence: TGCAGCGTTGAAGGCGTGGGCGGGGGACACAATGAGCAGTTCTTC. Encoded protein: CSVEGVGGGHNEQFF.

This clone was detected only once. The chain joins TRBV6-1 to TRBJ2-1; 8 bases agree with TRBD1. Germline loops: CDR1 MNHNS, CDR2 SASEGT. Trimming took 4 bases from V and 4 from J; bases not matched to a gene: 3. The length of the CDR3 is 14 residues. The CDR3 protein is CASSVNRGYNEQFF. CDR3 coding DNA: TGTGCCAGCAGTGTCAACAGGGGGTACAATGAGCAGTTCTTC.

The V and J genes are TRBV7-8 and TRBJ2-7; D is unclear. This CDR3 region has 16 residues. The V gene lost 4 bases and the J gene lost 0 bases, with 16 bases spanning the gap. Germline assignment: CDR1 SGHVS and CDR2 FQNEAQ. The CDR3 spells CASSSGGAESSYEQYF. CDR3 coding DNA: TGTGCCAGCAGCTCGGGTGGCGCGGAAAGCTCCTACGAGCAGTACTTC.

The CDR3 nucleotides read TGTGCCAGCAGTGAAGTGGGATTCGCCACTAATGAAAAACTGTTTTTT. As protein: CASSEVGFATNEKLFF. The chain is built from TRBV6-1 and TRBJ1-4; D is undetermined. Germline loops: CDR1 MNHNS, CDR2 SASEGT. CDR3 length: 16 residues. The V end was cut by 1 base, the J end by 2 bases, with 11 bases between.

This clone was seen once. The chain links TRBV7-9 to TRBJ2-1; the D is unclear. The CDR3 extends over 13 amino acids. Germline CDR1 SEHNR, CDR2 FQNEAQ (reference sequence). V was shortened by 6 bases and J by 6 bases, with 12 bases between the two germline ends. CDR3 sequence: CASSSRIGNEQFF. CDR3 coding DNA: TGTGCCAGCAGTTCCAGAATAGGCAATGAGCAGTTCTTC.

The chain joins TRBV4-2 to TRBJ1-2, with D uncertain. CDR3 length: 11 amino acids. Trimming left V 1 base short and J 7 bases short, with 4 bases between. CDR1 is LGHNA, CDR2 YNFKEQ, per germline. The CDR3 is CASSQGGGYTF. Written as DNA, the CDR3 is TGTGCCAGCAGCCAAGGAGGTGGCTACACCTTC.

This chain links TRBV5-1 with TRBJ1-1; 9 nucleotides line up with TRBD1. Germline CDR1 SGHRS, CDR2 YFSETQ. This CDR3 contains 14 residues. V lost 5 bases and J lost 1; bases outside the gene matches: 3. The CDR3 region has the DNA TGCGCCAGCAGGTTGACAGGGGGGAACACTGAAGCTTTCTTT. Protein: CASRLTGGNTEAFF.